The present T cell receptor beta chain was sequenced within a study of T cell responses to AZD1222 COVID-19 vaccine. Findings and limits, study-wide: Researchers report vaccine-associated CD4 TCRs spanning spike, with dominance at 160-218 and 743-854.

Turning to this clone: Its specificity is not known.

Sequencing was performed with immunoSEQ multiplex PCR; in TCRdb, only in-frame clones are kept and a portion is missing. This sample has approximately 60,000 clones, with around 85% found just once. Between the trimmed V and J ends, which lost 8 bases and 2 bases, there was a span of 13 bases. Germline CDR1 and CDR2: MDHEN and SYDVKM. The CDR3 consists of 13 residues. The TCR originated in an adult in good health. The specimen was peripheral blood, collected on day 0 of MenACWY control vaccination. V usage is TRBV28 and J usage is TRBJ2-7, with D unresolved. CDR3 amino acids: CASRPGFAYEQYF. CDR3 nucleotides: TGTGCCAGCCGCCCCGGGTTCGCCTACGAGCAGTACTTC.